Each of the 25 T cell receptor beta chains below was sequenced from the same sample in a study of cytomegalovirus exposure and HLA in healthy donors. Measured with immunoSEQ multiplex PCR; TCRdb has only the in-frame clones, and not every one. The repertoire includes a few hundred thousand clones, around nine tenths of them detected once, and about 2.9% sits in the top ten. Sequencing was done on a sample of PBMCs. These receptors all stem from a woman aged 18-29 years in good health and CMV-seronegative.

The chain recombines TRBV28 with TRBJ2-7; maybe TRBD1 (5 bases). Germline-derived CDR1 and CDR2 are MDHEN and SYDVKM. The CDR3 covers 14 residues. The ends were cut back, 7 bases at V and 1 base at J, with 14 bases in the middle. CDR3 DNA sequence: TGTGCCAGCATAAGTGGGGCCCAGTCCTACGAGCAGTACTTC. It yields the protein CASISGAQSYEQYF. The full variable domain, its missing parts supplied by reference TRBV28 and TRBJ2-7, is DVKVTQSSRYLVKRTGEKVFLECVQDMDHENMFWYRQDPGLGLRLIYFSYDVKMKEKGDIPEGYSVSREKKERFSLILESASTNQTSMYLCASISGAQSYEQYFGPGTRLTVT.

This chain connects TRBV19 to TRBJ2-3; D possibly corresponds to TRBD2 (5 bases). This CDR3 is built from 14 residues. Germline CDR1 LNHDA, CDR2 SQIVND (reference sequence). V lost 7 bases, J lost 2 bases, and 13 bases lay in between. CDR3 coding DNA: TGTGCCAGTACCGATCCGGGGAACACAGATACGCAGTATTTT. It yields the protein CASTDPGNTDTQYF.

The V gene is TRBV5-1, the J gene TRBJ1-1; possible D gene TRBD1, 5 bases. From germline, CDR1 is SGHRS and CDR2 YFSETQ. V gave up 4 bases and J gave up 5 bases, with 18 bases separating them. The CDR3 is 15 residues long. CDR3 loop: CASSGGGGVATEAFF. CDR3 nucleotides: TGCGCCAGCAGCGGGGGAGGCGGGGTAGCTACTGAAGCTTTCTTT.

This chain connects TRBV27 to TRBJ2-1; 7 nucleotides agree with TRBD1. Germline V gene sequence: CDR1 MNHEY, CDR2 SMNVEV (reference sequence). V shed 7 bases and J 3 bases; nucleotides not matched to a gene: 9. This CDR3 comprises 15 residues. The CDR3 loop reads CASTTQGVGYNEQFF. The DNA for the CDR3 is TGTGCCAGCACTACCCAGGGGGTCGGCTACAATGAGCAGTTCTTC.

The chain links TRBV15 to TRBJ2-7; perhaps TRBD2 as D (5 bases). Germline V gene data show CDR1 as LNHNV and CDR2 as YYDKDF (reference sequence). Trimming pared 1 base from V and 3 bases from J, leaving 10 bases between. This CDR3 spans 14 amino acids. CDR3 sequence: CATSRVGVGYEQYF. The DNA for the CDR3 is TGTGCCACCAGCAGAGTCGGGGTCGGCTACGAGCAGTACTTC.

The rearrangement uses TRBV7-9 and TRBJ1-1; D is uncertain. Germline assignment: CDR1 SEHNR and CDR2 FQNEAQ (reference sequence). The CDR3 runs to 14 residues. With 8 bases removed from V and 3 bases from J, the gap between germline ends came to 16 bases. The chain's CDR3 is CASLRDGGYTEAFF. The CDR3 bases are TGTGCCAGCTTGCGCGACGGCGGGTACACTGAAGCTTTCTTT.

The J gene is TRBJ2-3, the V gene TRBV4-2; D ambiguous. The ends were cut back, 2 bases at V and 3 bases at J, with 6 bases in the middle. CDR3 length: 13 residues. Per germline, CDR1 LGHNA and CDR2 YNFKEQ. This chain's CDR3 is CASSQLLTDTQYF. CDR3 coding DNA: TGTGCCAGCAGCCAACTTTTAACAGATACGCAGTATTTT.

The rearrangement joins TRBV2 to TRBJ1-1; no firm D call. Trimming shortened V by 6 bases and J by 0 bases, and 8 bases separated the two germline ends. Looked up from germline, CDR1 is SNHLY and CDR2 is FYNNEI. The CDR3 is 13 amino acids. CDR3 amino acids: CASRTTMNTEAFF. The CDR3 DNA follows: TGTGCCAGCAGGACAACCATGAACACTGAAGCTTTCTTT.

V and J are TRBV28 and TRBJ1-2, with D perhaps matching TRBD1 (6 bases). The CDR3 contains 13 residues. Trimming left V 6 bases short and J 5 bases short, with 13 bases between. CDR1 and CDR2 from the germline V gene are MDHEN and SYDVKM. The CDR3 reads CASSEGGAYGYTF. The CDR3 region has the DNA TGTGCCAGCAGCGAAGGGGGGGCTTATGGCTACACCTTC.

CDR3 coding DNA: TGTGCCAGCAGTCAACGGGACTCCCTCAACAATGAGCAGTTCTTC. Its translation: CASSQRDSLNNEQFF. The chain combines TRBV6-5 with TRBJ2-1, with a tentative D call TRBD2 (6 bases). From germline, CDR1 is MNHEY and CDR2 SVGAGI. This CDR3 has 15 amino acids. The ends were cut back, 5 bases at V and 5 bases at J, with 16 bases in the middle.

The chain combines TRBV7-2 with TRBJ2-7; tentative D call: TRBD2 (6 bases). With 7 bases removed from V and 4 bases from J, the gap between germline ends came to 20 bases. The CDR3 extends over 15 amino acids. Per germline, CDR1 SGHTA and CDR2 FQGNSA. The CDR3 sequence: CASTPSSAGSYEQYF. Here the CDR3 DNA reads TGTGCCAGCACGCCGAGTAGTGCGGGAAGTTACGAGCAGTACTTC.

V usage is TRBV29-1 and J usage is TRBJ2-7; 7 bases match TRBD1. Unmatched junction bases numbered 9, after V lost 7 bases and J lost 6 bases. This CDR3 spans 12 amino acids. The V gene's germline CDR1 is SQVTM and CDR2 ANQGSEA. The CDR3 reads CSAGQRRSEQYF. The CDR3 nucleotides are TGCAGCGCGGGACAGAGAAGGAGCGAGCAGTACTTC.

The chain has TRBV13 and TRBJ1-4; D is ambiguous. Germline-derived CDR1 and CDR2 are PRHDT and FYEKMQ (reference sequence). The CDR3 loop spans 15 amino acids. Trimming removed 5 bases at V and 6 bases at J, with 16 bases between. Here the CDR3 reads CASSRRFGPYEKLFF. The CDR3, as DNA: TGTGCCAGCAGCCGCAGATTTGGGCCATATGAAAAACTGTTTTTT. Full variable domain (missing parts from reference TRBV13 and TRBJ1-4): AAGVIQSPRHLIKEKRETATLKCYPIPRHDTVYWYQQGPGQDPQFLISFYEKMQSDKGSIPDRFSAQQFSDYHSELNMSSLELGDSALYFCASSRRFGPYEKLFFGSGTQLSVL.

This chain uses TRBV6-5 with TRBJ1-4, with D unclear. This CDR3 contains 13 residues. Germline CDR1 reads MNHEY; CDR2 reads SVGAGI. V was cut by 9 bases and J by 7 bases, with 15 bases left in between. The DNA for the CDR3 is TGTGCCAGTTATCCGGGAGGCAGTGAAAAACTGTTTTTT. Translation: CASYPGGSEKLFF.

This chain connects TRBV30 to TRBJ1-1; D perhaps matches TRBD1 (5 bases). V was cut by 0 bases and J by 3 bases, with 8 bases left in between. CDR3 size: 13 residues. From germline, CDR1 is GTSNPN and CDR2 SVGIG (reference sequence). CDR3 sequence: CAWSVARDTEAFF. The CDR3 DNA reads as TGTGCCTGGAGTGTAGCCAGGGACACTGAAGCTTTCTTT.

Turning to this clone: Germline is not matched at one junction end, which may reflect a read error. The V gene is TRBV10-3, the J gene TRBJ1-2, with a tentative D call TRBD1 (5 bases). The germline CDR1 and CDR2 sequences are ENHRY and SYGVKD. The CDR3 has 13 residues. CDR3 nucleotides: TGTGCCATCAGTGAGTCGCGGGACGCTGGCAACACCTTC. This codes for CAISESRDAGNTF.

This clone has more than one count but fewer than ten. The rearrangement joins TRBV4-2 to TRBJ2-7, with 10 bases matching TRBD2. The CDR3 consists of 14 residues. Germline-derived CDR1 and CDR2 are LGHNA and YNFKEQ. J gave up 5 bases and V 2 bases, and 3 bases lay outside the gene matches. CDR3 residues: CASSQLGTSDEQYF. In DNA, the CDR3 is TGTGCCAGCAGCCAACTAGGGACTAGCGACGAGCAGTACTTC.

This chain links TRBV28 with TRBJ2-1; 8 bases line up with TRBD1. J gave up 3 bases and V 6 bases, and 10 bases lay outside the gene matches. Germline CDR1 MDHEN, CDR2 SYDVKM. The CDR3 runs 16 residues. The DNA for the CDR3 is TGTGCCAGCAGCCCTCAAGCGGACAGGGTCTACAATGAGCAGTTCTTC. It is translated as CASSPQADRVYNEQFF.

CDR3 in DNA: TGTGCCAGCACAGCCGGGACTTCGAACACCGGGGAGCTGTTTTTT. Protein sequence: CASTAGTSNTGELFF. The V call is TRBV18, the J call TRBJ2-2, with TRBD2 as a possible D gene (6 bases). Trimming cost V 8 bases and J 0 bases, with 13 bases left between them. The V gene's germline CDR1 is KGHSH and CDR2 LQKENI. The CDR3 loop spans 15 amino acids.

The V and J genes are TRBV4-3 and TRBJ2-1, with TRBD2 matching over 10 bases. The CDR3 has 14 residues. CDR1 and CDR2 (germline): LGHNA, YSLEER. With V trimmed by 0 bases and J by 9 bases, 2 bases remained unmatched. The CDR3 spells CASSQDRTSGEQFF. The CDR3 nucleotides are TGCGCCAGCAGCCAAGATAGGACTAGCGGTGAGCAGTTCTTC.

The chain links TRBV15 to TRBJ2-6; D gene uncertain. Germline CDR1 LNHNV, CDR2 YYDKDF (reference sequence). V shed 5 bases and J shed 0 bases, with 8 bases lying between them. The CDR3 spans 15 residues. CDR3 protein: CATSGRSSGANVLTF. The CDR3 nucleotides are TGTGCCACCAGCGGAAGGAGCTCTGGGGCCAACGTCCTGACTTTC.

The chain is built from TRBV9 and TRBJ1-5, with D possibly TRBD1 on 5 matching bases. CDR3 length: 14 amino acids. The germline CDR1 and CDR2 sequences are SGDLS and YYNGEE. The germline V and J ends were trimmed by 0 bases and 6 bases, with 10 bases remaining between them. The CDR3 bases are TGTGCCAGCAGCGTAGGGTCAGGGTTTCAGCCCCAGCATTTT. Translation gives CASSVGSGFQPQHF.

The rearrangement joins TRBV28 to TRBJ1-1; the D gene is possibly TRBD1 (5 bases). The CDR3 has 14 residues. CDR1 and CDR2 (germline): MDHEN, SYDVKM. Trimming removed 6 bases from V and 3 bases from J, with 14 bases in between. The CDR3 DNA reads TGTGCCAGCAGCCTGGTTCAGGGTTACACTGAAGCTTTCTTT. Protein product: CASSLVQGYTEAFF. Based on the CDR3 plus reference TRBV28 and TRBJ1-1, the full variable domain is DVKVTQSSRYLVKRTGEKVFLECVQDMDHENMFWYRQDPGLGLRLIYFSYDVKMKEKGDIPEGYSVSREKKERFSLILESASTNQTSMYLCASSLVQGYTEAFFGQGTRLTVV.

This clone showed up just once. CDR3 region: CASSLDQGFHNEQFF. Written as DNA, the CDR3 is TGTGCCAGCAGCTTAGATCAGGGGTTCCACAATGAGCAGTTCTTC. This rearrangement joins TRBV11-2 to TRBJ2-1, with a tentative D call TRBD1 (6 bases). The CDR3 runs 15 residues. CDR1 is SGHAT, CDR2 FQNNGV, per germline. The germline V and J ends were trimmed by 0 bases and 5 bases, with 11 bases remaining between them.

This chain uses TRBV27 with TRBJ1-4, with D uncertain. Deletions cut 4 bases from V and 0 bases from J, with 6 bases between. The CDR3 consists of 14 residues. Germline V CDR1 and CDR2: MNHEY, SMNVEV (reference sequence). CDR3 DNA sequence: TGTGCCAGCAGTTCCTCTGCAACTAATGAAAAACTGTTTTTT. Encoded protein: CASSSSATNEKLFF.